The clone carrying this T cell receptor beta chain has only a few counts. The CDR3 loop spans 14 amino acids. The trim removed 5 bases at V and 7 bases at J, leaving 7 bases unmatched. Germline loops: CDR1 SGHVS, CDR2 FNYEAQ. This sample's TCRbeta library carried unique molecular identifier barcodes. TCRdb re-called the PCR reads with MiXCR, one entry per CDR3 protein. Here the sample spans 440,000 or so distinct CDR3 sequences, roughly 10% being singletons. The data are from a study of T-cell reconstitution after alpha-beta-depleted transplantation in children. The source was PBMCs from the stem cell graft donor, collected from the stem cell graft. This receptor was taken from a human donor who donated a stem cell graft to a child with acute myeloid leukemia. The chain links TRBV7-6 to TRBJ2-7, with 11 bases aligning to TRBD2. In DNA, the CDR3 is TGTGCCAGCAGCAGTAGCGGGAGGGCCGGGGAGCAGTACTTC. It yields the protein CASSSSGRAGEQYF.